This T cell receptor (beta chain) was identified during a study of blood T cell repertoires in COVID-19. Trimming stripped 3 bases from V and 2 bases from J, with 13 bases between. This CDR3 is 14 amino acids long. Germline CDR1 reads DFQATT; CDR2 reads SNEGSKA (reference sequence). Assay: immunoSEQ multiplex PCR; the TCRdb copy retains only in-frame clones and omits some. The sample has about 39,000 clones; more than 75% are singletons. The receptor was derived from a man older than 75 with acute or convalescent COVID-19. This chain joins TRBV20-1 and TRBJ1-1, with D uncertain. Specimen: peripheral blood. CDR3 loop: CSASLDQANTEAFF. Written as DNA, the CDR3 is TGCAGTGCTAGTTTGGATCAGGCCAACACTGAAGCTTTCTTT.